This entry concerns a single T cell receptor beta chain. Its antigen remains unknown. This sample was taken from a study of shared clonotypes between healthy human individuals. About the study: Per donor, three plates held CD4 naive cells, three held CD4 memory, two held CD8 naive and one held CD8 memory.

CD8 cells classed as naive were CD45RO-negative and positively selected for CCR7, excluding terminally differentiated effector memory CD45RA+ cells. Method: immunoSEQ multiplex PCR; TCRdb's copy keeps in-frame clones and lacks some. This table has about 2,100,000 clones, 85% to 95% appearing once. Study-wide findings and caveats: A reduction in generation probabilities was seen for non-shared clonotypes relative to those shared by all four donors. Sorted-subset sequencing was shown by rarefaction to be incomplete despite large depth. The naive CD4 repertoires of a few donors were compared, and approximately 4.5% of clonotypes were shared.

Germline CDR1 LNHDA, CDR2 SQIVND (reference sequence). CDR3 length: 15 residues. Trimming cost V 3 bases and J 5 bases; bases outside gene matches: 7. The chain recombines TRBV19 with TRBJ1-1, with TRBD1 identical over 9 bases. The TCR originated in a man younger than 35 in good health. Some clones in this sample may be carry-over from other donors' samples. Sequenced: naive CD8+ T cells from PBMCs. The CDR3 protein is CASSMYVTGGTEAFF. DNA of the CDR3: TGTGCCAGTAGTATGTACGTGACAGGGGGGACTGAAGCTTTCTTT.